One TCR beta chain is described in this entry. Produced via immunoSEQ multiplex PCR; TCRdb's table is partial and in-frame only. The data hold 400,000 to 600,000 clones, with 75% to 80% observed a single time. CDR3 length: 14 amino acids. With 8 bases removed from V and 0 bases from J, the gap between germline ends came to 13 bases. Germline values: CDR1 MNHEY, CDR2 SVGAGI. The data were taken from a study of shared clonotypes between healthy human individuals. This chain connects TRBV6-5 to TRBJ2-5; no clear D. The sequenced sample consisted of PBMCs. This receptor was taken from a middle-aged woman in good health. Some clones in this sample may be carry-over from other donors' samples. The CDR3 DNA sequence: TGTGCCAGCCACGGCTTAGAATACCAAGAGACCCAGTACTTC. This sequence encodes CASHGLEYQETQYF.